These 25 T cell receptor beta chains share one sample of origin, sequenced in a study of tumor-infiltrating lymphocytes in primary liver carcinoma. Starting material of roughly 0.45 ug total RNA yielded TCR beta cDNA via a constant-region primer. For TCR beta, libraries were produced by three nested multiplex PCR rounds using slightly modified ARM-PCR. Both of the initial two PCR rounds ran for nine to eleven cycles and employed TRBV1-TRBV30 forward primers alongside a C-beta reverse primer. Using its own MiXCR run on the multiplex PCR reads, TCRdb lists one record per CDR3 protein. The table has 20,000 or so distinct CDR3 sequences, roughly 72% seen once. Taking about 20-31 mg of unsorted bulk tissue, the authors co-extracted RNA and DNA. Sequenced sample: liver tumor tissue from sampling region 1. Subset indicated: tumor region T1, superior pole. The receptors were gathered from a man aged 40-49 years with primary liver carcinoma and hepatitis B virus infection.

Concerning this clonotype itself: Because the CDR3 is missing its conserved closing phenylalanine or tryptophan, this is likely a read error. CDR3 sequence (DNA): TGTGCCATCGGCTTTACGGGATCGAACACCGGGGAGCTGTTTATT. Translation: CAIGFTGSNTGELFI. V usage is TRBV11-2 and J usage is TRBJ2-2, with D perhaps TRBD2 (5 bases). The CDR3 has 15 amino acids. Trimming removed 10 bases at V and 0 bases at J, with 15 bases between. CDR1 and CDR2 from the germline V gene are SGHAT and FQNNGV.

The rearrangement links TRBV5-5 to TRBJ2-1; 8 bases match TRBD1. Trimming cost V 6 bases and J 13 bases; bases outside gene matches: 18. This CDR3 has 15 residues. The germline V gene encodes CDR1 SGHKS and CDR2 YYEKEE (reference sequence). The CDR3 here is CASILGQGSYSEQFF. CDR3 bases: TGTGCCAGCATCCTCGGACAGGGTTCCTACAGTGAACAGTTCTTC.

The CDR3 coding sequence is TGTGCCAACAGTTTATCCTCGGGGACTACCTACGAGCAGTACTTC. This gives the protein CANSLSSGTTYEQYF. The chain uses TRBV11-2 and TRBJ2-7; TRBD2 matches 7 bases. Germline CDR1 SGHAT, CDR2 FQNNGV. V gave up 10 bases and J gave up 2 bases; unmatched junction bases: 14. This CDR3 is built from 15 residues.

To note about this clonotype: A read error may produce the germline difference seen at one junction end. The chain carries TRBV10-3 and TRBJ1-5; D not resolved. The CDR3 runs 14 residues. Germline V gives CDR1 ENHRY, CDR2 SYGVKD. The CDR3 reads CTINEYEGDQPQHF. The CDR3 DNA reads as TGTACCATCAATGAATATGAGGGCGATCAGCCCCAGCATTTT.

This clonotype was counted only a few times. The rearrangement links TRBV7-3 to TRBJ2-3, with D hard to call. V was trimmed by 3 bases and J by 2 bases, leaving 12 bases between them. This CDR3 region has 15 residues. Germline V gives CDR1 SGHTA, CDR2 FQGTGA. CDR3 in DNA: TGTGCCAGCAGCTTCGGGCACGCAGACACAGATACGCAGTATTTT. Its protein is CASSFGHADTDTQYF.

This clonotype has just one count. V and J are TRBV10-3 and TRBJ2-7; TRBD2 agrees at 7 bases. The J segment lost 5 bases and the V segment lost 7 bases, leaving 17 bases of the junction unmatched. In germline, CDR1 is ENHRY, CDR2 SYGVKD. This CDR3 region has 16 residues. CDR3 nucleotides: TGTGCCATCAATGCTTCTAGCGGAAGGAAGGCCAACGAGCAGTACGTC. Protein: CAINASSGRKANEQYV.

Worth noting for this clonotype: At one end, the junction sequence differs from germline, possibly due to a read error. The V gene is TRBV12-3 or TRBV12-4, the J gene TRBJ2-7; D tentatively reads TRBD1 or TRBD2 (6 bases each). The CDR3 totals 15 residues. CDR3 coding DNA: TGTGCTAGCAGTTTAGGACCGGGGGCCAACTACGAGCAGTGCTTC. Translated, it gives CASSLGPGANYEQCF.

In regard to this clonotype: One end of the junction fails to match germline, which may point to a read error. CDR3 sequence reads: CTSGIGLTSYEQYF. The CDR3 DNA reads as TGCACCAGCGGCATAGGTCTAACCTCCTACGAGCAGTACTTC. The chain recombines TRBV5-3 with TRBJ2-7; D perhaps matches TRBD2 (5 bases). Being an ORF, TRBV5-3 has a function that is uncertain. The CDR3 extends over 14 amino acids.

This clonotype was counted at least ten times. V usage is TRBV6-6 and J usage is TRBJ1-6; perhaps TRBD1 as D (5 bases). Germline V gives CDR1 MNHNY, CDR2 SVGAGI (reference sequence). The CDR3 covers 17 residues. Trimming stripped 5 bases from V and 7 bases from J, with 21 bases between. CDR3: CASSRTGSSAGNSPLHF. The DNA for the CDR3 is TGTGCCAGCAGTAGGACGGGTTCCTCGGCAGGGAATTCACCCCTCCACTTT.

This clonotype occurred many times. V gene TRBV11-2 combines with J gene TRBJ1-5; tentative D call: TRBD1 (6 bases). The CDR3 extends over 17 amino acids. The germline V gene encodes CDR1 SGHAT and CDR2 FQNNGV. V lost 4 bases to trimming and J lost 11 bases, with 27 bases between them. The CDR3 loop is CASSSSGRGGTSKAQHF. The CDR3 DNA sequence: TGTGCCAGCAGCTCATCGGGGCGTGGTGGGACATCAAAGGCCCAGCATTTT. Full variable domain (rest looked up from reference TRBV11-2 and TRBJ1-5): EAGVAQSPRYKIIEKRQSVAFWCNPISGHATLYWYQQILGQGPKLLIQFQNNGVVDDSQLPKDRFSAERLKGVDSTLKIQPAKLEDSAVYLCASSSSGRGGTSKAQHFGDGTRLSIL.

The chain is built from TRBV11-2 and TRBJ2-5; unclear D gene. V gave up 6 bases and J gave up 0 bases, with 17 bases separating them. The germline V gene encodes CDR1 SGHAT and CDR2 FQNNGV. The CDR3 extends over 16 amino acids. CDR3 DNA: TGTGCCAGCAGATCCCATGACTCGGCCCACCAAGAGACCCAGTACTTC. Residues: CASRSHDSAHQETQYF.

As regards this clonotype: Here the CDR3 omits its conserved ending phenylalanine or tryptophan, so a read error is the likely source. The limits of the CDR3 on the DNA are not certain, so only TCRdb's listed CDR3 is given. The CDR3 is CASSPSRGLVNAETFL. The rearrangement links TRBV11-2 to TRBJ1-1; the table gives TRBD1 as D, unverified against the DNA. The CDR3 sequence runs 16 residues, both termini included. The germline gives CDR1 SGHAT, CDR2 FQNNGV.

This clonotype was detected ten times or more. V is TRBV20-1 and J is TRBJ2-3; D remains unclear. Germline V CDR1 and CDR2: DFQATT, SNEGSKA (reference sequence). The CDR3 has 13 residues. The V end was cut by 3 bases, the J end by 0 bases, with 7 bases between. As DNA, the CDR3 is TGCAGTGCTAGTTTTAGGAGCACAGATACGCAGTATTTT. It yields the protein CSASFRSTDTQYF.

Concerning this clonotype: At one of its ends the junction is not consistent with the germline gene, which may arise from a read error. Here the CDR3 reads CASSSERDKHNEQLF. The CDR3 coding sequence is TGTGCCAGCAGTTCCGAACGGGACAAACACAATGAGCAGCTCTTC. The J gene is TRBJ2-1, the V gene TRBV5-4; TRBD1 is a possible D gene (6 bases). The CDR3 covers 15 residues. Germline assignment: CDR1 SGHNT and CDR2 YYREEE (reference sequence).

As concerns this clonotype: The germline gene is not matched at one end of the junction; a read error may be the cause. This chain connects TRBV10-2 to TRBJ1-2, with D uncertain. The CDR3 sequence is 13 residues long. The germline gives CDR1 WSHSY, CDR2 SAAADI. Here the CDR3 DNA reads TGCGCCAGCAGTTCTGGGGAGGGTTATGGCTACATCTTC. This translates into CASSSGEGYGYIF.

Regarding this clonotype: The junction and the germline gene differ at one end; a read error may be behind it. V usage is TRBV28 and J usage is TRBJ1-2; TRBD1 is a possible D gene (6 bases). This CDR3 spans 12 amino acids. From germline, CDR1 is MDHEN and CDR2 SYDVKM. The CDR3 here is CAGSYYSGGYIF. In nucleotides, the CDR3 is TGTGCCGGCAGCTACTACAGCGGGGGCTACATCTTC.

Remarks on this clonotype: One junction end disagrees with the germline gene, perhaps due to a read error. This chain's CDR3 is CVITKRSGLVGGFSYEQYF. The CDR3 DNA reads as TGTGTCATCACCAAACGATCGGGACTAGTGGGAGGGTTCTCCTATGAGCAGTACTTC. This sequence joins TRBV10-3 and TRBJ2-7; 8 bases fit TRBD2. The CDR3 loop spans 19 amino acids. Germline CDR1 is ENHRY and CDR2 is SYGVKD.

The table lists this clonotype with many counts. The chain recombines TRBV9 with TRBJ1-4; no reliable D call. V was cut by 0 bases and J by 8 bases, with 17 bases left in between. This CDR3 has 16 residues. Germline-derived CDR1 and CDR2 are SGDLS and YYNGEE. DNA for the CDR3: TGTGCCAGCAGCGTAGGAGGTAGGGTAGGAGGAGAAAAACTGTTTTTT. Its protein is CASSVGGRVGGEKLFF.

As to this clonotype: One end of the junction varies from germline; a read error may be responsible. The chain has TRBV4-1 and TRBJ2-3, with D possibly matching TRBD2 (5 bases). CDR1 and CDR2 (germline): MGHRA, YSYEKL. The CDR3 loop spans 18 amino acids. This CDR3 reads CASNQVLLIGGALDTQYF. The CDR3 region has the DNA TGCGCCAGCAACCAAGTGTTATTGATAGGAGGAGCCCTAGATACGCAGTACTTT.

On this clonotype itself: A read error is likely, as this CDR3 ends without the conserved phenylalanine or tryptophan. It is unclear where the CDR3 begins or ends on the DNA, so no DNA is shown, and the CDR3 is as TCRdb lists it. J is TRBJ2-7 and V is TRBV11-2; the table's D call TRBD1 went unverified against the DNA. Germline V gene sequence: CDR1 SGHAT, CDR2 FQNNGV. A total of 17 residues make up the CDR3, ends included. The CDR3 here is CASSLILVQGLWGEQYL.

The CDR3 reads CRGTGQGTYNEQFF. Here the CDR3 DNA reads TGCAGGGGGACCGGGCAGGGGACCTACAATGAGCAGTTCTTC. This chain connects TRBV29-1 to TRBJ2-1, with a possible D match to TRBD1 (6 bases). This CDR3 has 14 amino acids. The germline CDR1 and CDR2 sequences are SQVTM and ANQGSEA.

As to this clonotype: The junction departs from germline at one end; a sequencing error may be responsible. The V and J genes are TRBV6-6 and TRBJ2-3; 9 nucleotides align to TRBD2. The CDR3 covers 17 residues. Germline CDR1 and CDR2: MNHNY and SVGAGI (reference sequence). The CDR3 region is CANSYSGLAGAPDTRYF. CDR3 DNA sequence: TGTGCCAACAGTTACTCGGGACTAGCTGGAGCACCAGATACGCGGTATTTT.

As regards this clonotype: At one boundary the junction diverges from the germline segment, which might be a read error. This chain joins TRBV6-1 and TRBJ2-1, with TRBD2 matching over 8 bases. The CDR3 length is 15 residues. CDR1 and CDR2 from the germline V gene are MNHNS and SASEGT. CDR3 in DNA: TGTGCCAGCAGAGTCGGGACGGGGGGGTACGATGAGCAGTCCTTC. Encoded protein: CASRVGTGGYDEQSF.

About this clonotype itself: Sequence at one end of the junction differs from germline and may be a read error. This chain links TRBV11-2 with TRBJ2-1, with 9 bases fitting TRBD2. The CDR3 has 16 amino acids. CDR1 is SGHAT and CDR2 is FQNNGV in the germline V gene. CDR3 in amino acids: CASCLELLAGMNEQIF. The DNA of the CDR3 is TGTGCCAGCTGCTTAGAGCTCCTAGCGGGAATGAATGAGCAGATTTTC.

About this clonotype: At one end the junction does not follow the germline gene, possibly because of a read error. This chain connects TRBV28 to TRBJ2-5, with D perhaps TRBD2 (6 bases). This CDR3 region has 16 residues. Germline CDR1 and CDR2: MDHEN and SYDVKM. In nucleotides, the CDR3 is TGTGCCAGTAGTCTAGTCCATAGCGGAAACCAAGAAACCCAGTACTTC. Amino acid sequence: CASSLVHSGNQETQYF.